Presented here are 2 T cell receptor beta chains from one specimen sequenced in a study of CD8+ T cells in alopecia areata. Sequencing templates came from extracted RNA that was reverse transcribed into cDNA. Only in-frame clones appear in the TCRdb table, and some are missing; sequencing was by immunoSEQ multiplex PCR. The data show under 250,000 clones, more than 45% seen once. Sample: CD4+ T cells sorted from blood, taken at week 0. The receptors were gathered from a human donor with alopecia areata.

This clone has a count of ten or more. This chain uses TRBV13 with TRBJ1-1, with D unresolved. Per germline, CDR1 PRHDT and CDR2 FYEKMQ (reference sequence). This CDR3 spans 14 amino acids. Between the trimmed V and J ends, which lost 5 bases and 6 bases, there was a span of 16 bases. The DNA of the CDR3 is TGTGCCAGCAGCGTGACGAAACGGCGGGCTGAAGCTTTCTTT. It translates to CASSVTKRRAEAFF. Using reference TRBV13 and TRBJ1-1 for the parts outside the CDR3, the full variable domain is AAGVIQSPRHLIKEKRETATLKCYPIPRHDTVYWYQQGPGQDPQFLISFYEKMQSDKGSIPDRFSAQQFSDYHSELNMSSLELGDSALYFCASSVTKRRAEAFFGQGTRLTVV.

This clone was picked up a small number of times. The chain recombines TRBV25-1 with TRBJ2-7; maybe TRBD1 (6 bases). There are 15 residues in the CDR3. The germline V gene encodes CDR1 MGHDK and CDR2 SYGVNS. Trimming pared 5 bases from V and 2 bases from J, leaving 16 bases between. The CDR3 sequence is CASSSSSRGPYEQYF. The DNA of the CDR3 is TGTGCCAGCAGTTCATCTAGCAGGGGTCCCTACGAGCAGTACTTC.